This T cell receptor beta chain comes out of a study of control samples from healthy donors and cancer patients. Assay: immunoSEQ multiplex PCR; the TCRdb copy retains only in-frame clones and omits some. Of 65,000 to 100,000 clones in the sample, more than 75% were seen once. Germline CDR1 is SGHAT and CDR2 is FQNNGV. This CDR3 comprises 14 residues. Trimming removed 2 bases at V and 7 bases at J, with 13 bases between. The clonotype comes from a man aged 45-65 years in good health. This chain links TRBV11-2 with TRBJ2-3, with D perhaps matching TRBD2 (7 bases). Sequenced: blood. CDR3 DNA: TGTGCCAGCAGCTTATATCGGGGGGCTTATACGCAGTATTTT. Amino acid sequence: CASSLYRGAYTQYF.